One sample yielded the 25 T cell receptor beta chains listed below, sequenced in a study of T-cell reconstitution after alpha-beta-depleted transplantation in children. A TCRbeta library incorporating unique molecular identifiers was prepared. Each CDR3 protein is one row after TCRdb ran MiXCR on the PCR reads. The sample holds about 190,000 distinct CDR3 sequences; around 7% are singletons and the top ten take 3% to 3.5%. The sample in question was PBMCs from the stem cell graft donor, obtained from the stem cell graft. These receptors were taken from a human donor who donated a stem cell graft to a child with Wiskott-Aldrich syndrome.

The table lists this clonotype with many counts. The CDR3 reads CASSYLSNEQYF. The DNA for the CDR3 is TGTGCCAGCAGTTACCTGTCCAACGAGCAGTACTTC. The chain carries TRBV6-6 and TRBJ2-7, with D hard to call. The germline V gene encodes CDR1 MNHNY and CDR2 SVGAGI (reference sequence). The CDR3 extends over 12 amino acids. V was clipped by 2 bases and J by 5 bases, with 7 bases between them.

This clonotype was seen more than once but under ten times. The CDR3 region is CATSDPGQNYGYTF. As DNA, the CDR3 is TGTGCCACCAGTGACCCGGGACAGAACTATGGCTACACCTTC. The chain is built from TRBV24-1 and TRBJ1-2, with 7 bases identical to TRBD1. The CDR3 has 14 amino acids. V dropped 4 bases and J dropped 2; count of bases not matched to a gene: 3. Per germline, CDR1 KGHDR and CDR2 SFDVKD.

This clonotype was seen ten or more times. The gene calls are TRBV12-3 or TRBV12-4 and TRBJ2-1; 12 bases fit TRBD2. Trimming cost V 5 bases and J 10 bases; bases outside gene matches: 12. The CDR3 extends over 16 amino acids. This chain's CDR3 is CASSPRGLAGGEEQFF. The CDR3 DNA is TGTGCCAGCAGTCCCCGGGGCCTAGCGGGAGGGGAGGAGCAGTTCTTC.

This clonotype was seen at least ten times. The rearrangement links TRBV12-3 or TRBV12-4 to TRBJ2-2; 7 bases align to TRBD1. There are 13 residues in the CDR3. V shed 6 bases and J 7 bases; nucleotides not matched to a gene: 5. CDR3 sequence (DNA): TGTGCCAGCAGCCCTAGGGGGCTCGGGGAGCTGTTTTTT. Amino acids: CASSPRGLGELFF.

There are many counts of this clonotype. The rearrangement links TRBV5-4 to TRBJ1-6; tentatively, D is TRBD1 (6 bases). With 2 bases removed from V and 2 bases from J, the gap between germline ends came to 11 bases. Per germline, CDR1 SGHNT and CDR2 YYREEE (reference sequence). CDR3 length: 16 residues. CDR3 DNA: TGTGCCAGCAGCTTAAGGGGGGGTACCTATAATTCACCCCTCCACTTT. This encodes CASSLRGGTYNSPLHF.

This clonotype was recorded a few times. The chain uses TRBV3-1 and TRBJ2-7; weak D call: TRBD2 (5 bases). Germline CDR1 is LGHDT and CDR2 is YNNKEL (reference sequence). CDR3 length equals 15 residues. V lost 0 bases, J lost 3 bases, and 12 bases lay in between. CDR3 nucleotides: TGTGCCAGCAGCCAAGATCTTCCGGGATACTACGAGCAGTACTTC. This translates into CASSQDLPGYYEQYF.

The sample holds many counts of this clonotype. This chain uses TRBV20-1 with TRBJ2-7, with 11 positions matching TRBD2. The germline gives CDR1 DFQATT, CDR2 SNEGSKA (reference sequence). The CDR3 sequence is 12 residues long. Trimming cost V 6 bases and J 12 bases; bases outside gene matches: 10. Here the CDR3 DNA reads TGCAGTGCCAGACTAGCGGGGACGACCCCGTACTTC. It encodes CSARLAGTTPYF.

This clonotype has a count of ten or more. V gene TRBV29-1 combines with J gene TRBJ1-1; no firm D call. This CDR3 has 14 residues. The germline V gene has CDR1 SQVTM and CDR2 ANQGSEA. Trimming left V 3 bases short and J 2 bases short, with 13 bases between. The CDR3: CSVDIRAANTEAFF. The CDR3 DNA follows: TGCAGCGTTGATATAAGGGCCGCTAACACTGAAGCTTTCTTT.

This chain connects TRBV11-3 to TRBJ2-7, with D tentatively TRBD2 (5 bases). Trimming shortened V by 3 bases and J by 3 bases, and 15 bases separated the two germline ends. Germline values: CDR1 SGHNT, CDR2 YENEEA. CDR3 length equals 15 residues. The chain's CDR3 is CASSLRRGSLYEQYF. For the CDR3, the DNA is TGTGCCAGCAGCTTGAGACGGGGATCCCTCTACGAGCAGTACTTC.

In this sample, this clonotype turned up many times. The CDR3 protein is CAWTGTSYEQYF. CDR3 DNA: TGTGCCTGGACCGGGACTAGCTACGAGCAGTACTTC. This rearrangement joins TRBV30 to TRBJ2-7; 8 nucleotides align to TRBD2. Losses at the gene ends were 4 bases for V and 3 bases for J; bases not matched to a gene: 2. The CDR3 is made up of 12 amino acids. The germline V gene has CDR1 GTSNPN and CDR2 SVGIG (reference sequence). Together with reference TRBV30 and TRBJ2-7, the CDR3 gives the full variable domain: SQTIHQWPATLVQPVGSPLSLECTVEGTSNPNLYWYRQAAGRGLQLLFYSVGIGQISSEVPQNLSASRPQDRQFILSSKKLLLSDSGFYLCAWTGTSYEQYFGPGTRLTVT.

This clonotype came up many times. CDR3 sequence (DNA): TGCAGCGTCGTTACGGGAGTTCTATATGGCTACACCTTC. Its protein product is CSVVTGVLYGYTF. This chain joins TRBV29-1 and TRBJ1-2; D unclear. CDR1 and CDR2 (germline): SQVTM, ANQGSEA. The CDR3 consists of 13 residues. V lost 6 bases to trimming and J lost 5 bases, with 16 bases between them.

This chain's CDR3 is CASSIRTDTQYF. In nucleotides, the CDR3 is TGTGCCAGTAGTATACGCACAGATACGCAGTATTTT. The chain uses TRBV19 and TRBJ2-3; D is unclear. The CDR3 has 12 residues. V gave up 2 bases and J gave up 1 base, with 1 base separating them. Germline V CDR1 and CDR2: LNHDA, SQIVND (reference sequence).

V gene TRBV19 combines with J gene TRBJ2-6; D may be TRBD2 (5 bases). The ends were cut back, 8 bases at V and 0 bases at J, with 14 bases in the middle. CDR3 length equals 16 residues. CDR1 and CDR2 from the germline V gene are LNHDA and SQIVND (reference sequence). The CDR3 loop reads CASRAGEASGANVLTF. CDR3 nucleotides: TGTGCCAGTCGGGCGGGCGAGGCCTCTGGGGCCAACGTCCTGACTTTC.

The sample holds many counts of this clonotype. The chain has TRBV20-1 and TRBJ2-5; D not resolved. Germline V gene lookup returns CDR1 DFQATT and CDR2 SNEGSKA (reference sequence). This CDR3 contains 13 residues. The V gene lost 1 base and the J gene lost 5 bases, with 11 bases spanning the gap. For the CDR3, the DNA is TGCAGTGCTAGAGTCGAGTTCTGGGAGACCCAGTACTTC. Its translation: CSARVEFWETQYF.

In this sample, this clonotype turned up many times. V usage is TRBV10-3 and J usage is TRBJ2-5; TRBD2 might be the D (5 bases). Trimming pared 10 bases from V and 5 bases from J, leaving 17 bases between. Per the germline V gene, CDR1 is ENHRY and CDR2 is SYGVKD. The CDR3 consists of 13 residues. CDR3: CATSLWLAETQYF. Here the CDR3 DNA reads TGTGCCACTAGCTTATGGCTGGCGGAGACCCAGTACTTC.

In nucleotides, the CDR3 is TGTGCCAGCAGCTTAGTGGGGAGTGAAAAACTGTTTTTT. Protein sequence: CASSLVGSEKLFF. V and J are TRBV7-9 and TRBJ1-4; unclear D gene. This CDR3 comprises 13 residues. Germline V gene sequence: CDR1 SEHNR, CDR2 FQNEAQ (reference sequence). V lost 1 base and J lost 7, with 7 bases in between.

CDR3 sequence (DNA): TGTGCCATCAAGGCCGTCGAGGGGTACGAGCAGTACTTC. It translates to CAIKAVEGYEQYF. This chain uses TRBV10-3 with TRBJ2-7; tentatively, D is TRBD1 or TRBD2 (5 bases each). Germline loops: CDR1 ENHRY, CDR2 SYGVKD. The CDR3 has 13 residues. Between the trimmed V and J ends, which lost 7 bases and 4 bases, there was a span of 14 bases.

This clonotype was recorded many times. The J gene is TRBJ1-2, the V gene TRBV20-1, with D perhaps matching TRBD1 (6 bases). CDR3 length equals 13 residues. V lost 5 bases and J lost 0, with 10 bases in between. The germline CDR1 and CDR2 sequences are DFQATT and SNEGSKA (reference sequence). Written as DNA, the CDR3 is TGCAGTGCTCCTCAGGGGACTAACTATGGCTACACCTTC. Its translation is CSAPQGTNYGYTF.

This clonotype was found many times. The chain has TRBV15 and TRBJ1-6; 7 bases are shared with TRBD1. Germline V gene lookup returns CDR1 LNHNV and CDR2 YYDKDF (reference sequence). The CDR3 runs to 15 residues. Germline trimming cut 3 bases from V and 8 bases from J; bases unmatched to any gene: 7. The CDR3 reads CATSRVQGRDSPLHF. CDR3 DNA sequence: TGTGCCACCAGCAGGGTACAGGGGAGGGATTCACCCCTCCACTTT.

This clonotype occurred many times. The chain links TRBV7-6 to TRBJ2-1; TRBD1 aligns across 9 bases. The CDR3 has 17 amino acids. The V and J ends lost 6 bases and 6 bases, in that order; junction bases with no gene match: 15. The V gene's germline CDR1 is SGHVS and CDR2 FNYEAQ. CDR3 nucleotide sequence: TGTGCCAGCAGAAAAGCCCCGGGACAGGGTATAAGCAATGAGCAGTTCTTC. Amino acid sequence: CASRKAPGQGISNEQFF.

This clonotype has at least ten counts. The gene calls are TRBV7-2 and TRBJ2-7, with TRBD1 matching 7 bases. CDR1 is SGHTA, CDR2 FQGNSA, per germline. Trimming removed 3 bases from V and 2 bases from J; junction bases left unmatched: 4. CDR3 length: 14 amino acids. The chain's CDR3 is CASSFTGDAYEQYF. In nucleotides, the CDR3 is TGTGCCAGCAGCTTTACAGGGGACGCCTACGAGCAGTACTTC.

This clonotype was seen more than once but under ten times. The CDR3 loop reads CASGYLADEQYF. The CDR3 DNA reads as TGTGCCAGCGGCTACTTAGCTGACGAGCAGTACTTC. The chain recombines TRBV7-9 with TRBJ2-7; no clear D. Germline V lookup: CDR1 SEHNR, CDR2 FQNEAQ (reference sequence). V lost 8 bases and J lost 5, with 13 bases in between. The CDR3 is 12 amino acids. Based on the CDR3 plus reference TRBV7-9 and TRBJ2-7, the full variable domain is DTGVSQNPRHKITKRGQNVTFRCDPISEHNRLYWYRQTLGQGPEFLTYFQNEAQLEKSRLLSDRFSAERPKGSFSTLEIQRTEQGDSAMYLCASGYLADEQYFGPGTRLTVT.

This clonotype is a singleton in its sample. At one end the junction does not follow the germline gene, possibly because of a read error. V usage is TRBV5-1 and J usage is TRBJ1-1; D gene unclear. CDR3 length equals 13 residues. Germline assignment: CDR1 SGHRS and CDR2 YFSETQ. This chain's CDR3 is CASCYSRNTEDFF. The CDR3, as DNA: TGCGCCAGCTGTTACTCAAGGAACACTGAAGATTTCTTT.

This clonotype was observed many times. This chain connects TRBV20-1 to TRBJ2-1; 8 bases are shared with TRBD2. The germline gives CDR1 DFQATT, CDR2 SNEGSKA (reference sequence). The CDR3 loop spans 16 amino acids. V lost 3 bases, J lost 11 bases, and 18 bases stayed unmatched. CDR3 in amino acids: CSASSAGDPFEVKQFF. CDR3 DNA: TGCAGTGCTAGCTCAGCGGGGGACCCCTTTGAGGTTAAGCAGTTCTTC.

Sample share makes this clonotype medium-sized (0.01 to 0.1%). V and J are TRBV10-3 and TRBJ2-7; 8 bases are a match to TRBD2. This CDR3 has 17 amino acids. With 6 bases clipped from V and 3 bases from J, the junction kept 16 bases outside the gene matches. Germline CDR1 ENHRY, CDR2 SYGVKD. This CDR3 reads CAIRASGAGTSNYEQYF. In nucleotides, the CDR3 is TGTGCCATCAGAGCTTCGGGCGCCGGGACTAGTAACTACGAGCAGTACTTC.